This entry concerns a single T cell receptor beta chain. Its specificity is not known. The data originate from a study of CD4+ T cells in melanoma. Trimming pared 2 bases from V and 1 base from J, leaving 12 bases between. CDR1 is SGHRS, CDR2 YFSETQ, per germline. The CDR3 is made up of 15 amino acids. The protocol was immunoSEQ multiplex PCR, while the TCRdb copy is restricted to in-frame clones and leaves out a portion. The sample has 15,000 or so clones, more than 70% seen once. Study-wide results and caveats: Neoantigen-specific CD4+ T cells in melanoma reportedly had diverse differentiation states. A reported correlation linked neoantigen-specific CD4+ T cells to CD8+, macrophage and B cell function.

Sequenced sample: cells from a culture (not recorded whether cultured in vitro). The chain has TRBV5-1 and TRBJ1-1, with a possible D match to TRBD1 (5 bases). The sequence was obtained from a human donor with melanoma. The CDR3 region is CASSFSGHQNTEAFF. DNA for the CDR3: TGCGCCAGCAGCTTTTCAGGACACCAGAACACTGAAGCTTTCTTT.